This entry lists 30 T cell receptor beta chains sequenced from one sample in a study of human T cells and chemical hapten exposure. TCRdb reanalysed the RACE reads using MiXCR and keeps one entry per CDR3 protein. This sample has approximately 97,000 distinct CDR3 sequences, with less than 35% found just once. Noted time point: patch test 3, about 24 weeks after DPC sensitization. The treatment denotes: therapeutic diphenylcyclopropenone sensitization with weekly scalp DPC. Sequencing used whole blood, obtained in connection with sensitization to the hapten diphenylcyclopropenone (DPC). These receptors were taken from a man aged 35 to 55 with alopecia areata. Some clones in this sample may be carry-over from other donors' samples.

CDR3 sequence (DNA): TGTGCCAGCAGTTTACCTTACAGGACCCAGAACACTGAAGCTTTCTTT. It yields the protein CASSLPYRTQNTEAFF. The genes are TRBV12-3 or TRBV12-4 and TRBJ1-1, with D maybe TRBD1 (5 bases). Trimming took off 2 bases at V and 1 base at J, with 14 bases between the two ends. The CDR3 has 16 amino acids.

This clonotype was seen a few times. Here the CDR3 reads CASSQGQMNTGELFF. CDR3 sequence (DNA): TGTGCCAGCAGCCAGGGACAGATGAACACCGGGGAGCTGTTTTTT. This chain connects TRBV3-1 to TRBJ2-2; 7 bases fit TRBD1. This CDR3 is 15 amino acids long. V shed 3 bases and J 1 base; nucleotides not matched to a gene: 2. Germline V lookup: CDR1 LGHDT, CDR2 YNNKEL (reference sequence). The variable domain in full, with the rest retrieved from reference TRBV3-1 and TRBJ2-2, is DTAVSQTPKYLVTQMGNDKSIKCEQNLGHDTMYWYKQDSKKFLKIMFSYNNKELIINETVPNRFSPKSPDKAHLNLHINSLELGDSAVYFCASSQGQMNTGELFFGEGSRLTVL.

This clonotype was picked up a small number of times. The rearrangement uses TRBV7-2 and TRBJ2-7; 7 bases are shared with TRBD2. V shed 2 bases, J shed 5 bases, and the junction held 3 bases outside the gene matches. Germline-derived CDR1 and CDR2 are SGHTA and FQGNSA. This CDR3 is 13 amino acids long. DNA for the CDR3: TGTGCCAGCAGCTTAACACTAGCGAACGAGCAGTACTTC. Protein product: CASSLTLANEQYF.

The chain links TRBV12-3 or TRBV12-4 to TRBJ1-6; D not certain. V was clipped by 2 bases and J by 13 bases, with 12 bases between them. The CDR3 has 13 residues. CDR3: CASSLLSAGPLHF. The DNA of the CDR3 is TGTGCCAGCAGTTTACTAAGCGCGGGTCCCCTCCACTTT.

A single count supports this clonotype. The V call is TRBV18, the J call TRBJ2-7, with TRBD2 matching 8 bases. Germline V lookup: CDR1 KGHSH, CDR2 LQKENI. The CDR3 spans 14 residues. The J segment lost 4 bases and the V segment lost 3 bases, leaving 5 bases of the junction unmatched. The CDR3 region has the DNA TGTGCCAGCTCACCGACGGCGGGAGGTTACGAGCAGTACTTC. It yields the protein CASSPTAGGYEQYF.

This clonotype came up a few times. This chain joins TRBV6-6 and TRBJ1-4; 7 nucleotides align to TRBD1. The V gene's germline CDR1 is MNHNY and CDR2 SVGAGI (reference sequence). Unmatched junction bases numbered 11, after V lost 5 bases and J lost 8 bases. This CDR3 contains 15 residues. CDR3 nucleotides: TGTGCCAGCAGTCCACGACAGGGCGGTGGAGAAAAACTGTTTTTT. This gives the protein CASSPRQGGGEKLFF.

The J gene is TRBJ2-1, the V gene TRBV7-8; D gene ambiguous. Trimming cost V 3 bases and J 8 bases, with 11 bases left between them. Germline loops: CDR1 SGHVS, CDR2 FQNEAQ. This CDR3 is 13 amino acids long. As DNA, the CDR3 is TGTGCCAGCAGCTTTGGCCCTTGGGATGAGCAGTTCTTC. Translated, it gives CASSFGPWDEQFF.

This clonotype was seen only a few times. The V and J genes are TRBV20-1 and TRBJ2-2; D perhaps matches TRBD1 (5 bases). This CDR3 has 15 residues. Germline V gives CDR1 DFQATT, CDR2 SNEGSKA (reference sequence). V was pared by 2 bases and J by 4 bases, with 14 bases between. The CDR3, as DNA: TGCAGTGCTAGACAGGACACGGGCGGCACCGGGGAGCTGTTTTTT. Translation gives CSARQDTGGTGELFF.

This clonotype came up a few times. The rearrangement uses TRBV28 and TRBJ1-1, with D perhaps matching TRBD1 (6 bases). The germline V gene encodes CDR1 MDHEN and CDR2 SYDVKM. The ends were cut back, 6 bases at V and 5 bases at J, with 16 bases in the middle. CDR3 length: 14 amino acids. This CDR3 is CASRKRQVGTEAFF. The CDR3, as DNA: TGTGCCAGCAGAAAAAGACAGGTCGGAACTGAAGCTTTCTTT.

This clonotype was seen only a few times. The chain uses TRBV20-1 and TRBJ2-3; 7 bases line up with TRBD2. CDR1 is DFQATT and CDR2 is SNEGSKA in the germline V gene (reference sequence). V lost 0 bases and J lost 4; bases outside the gene matches: 13. The CDR3 consists of 17 residues. CDR3 region: CSARDPALGGSADTQYF. CDR3 nucleotide sequence: TGCAGTGCTAGAGATCCCGCGTTGGGCGGGAGCGCAGATACGCAGTATTTT.

The rearrangement uses TRBV6-2 or TRBV6-3 and TRBJ2-5; D remains unclear. The CDR3 is 13 residues long. Trimming shortened V by 10 bases and J by 5 bases, and 17 bases separated the two germline ends. Germline CDR1 MNHEY, CDR2 SVGEGT. In nucleotides, the CDR3 is TGTGCCACCCGAACCCACTCTTATGAGACCCAGTACTTC. It is translated as CATRTHSYETQYF.

The chain recombines TRBV29-1 with TRBJ2-3; D assignment may be TRBD1 or TRBD2 (6 bases each). The germline V gene has CDR1 SQVTM and CDR2 ANQGSEA. The length of the CDR3 is 15 residues. The ends were cut back, 1 base at V and 2 bases at J, with 13 bases in the middle. The CDR3: CSVEVRAGHTDTQYF. The CDR3 DNA follows: TGCAGCGTTGAAGTAAGGGCGGGACACACAGATACGCAGTATTTT.

This CDR3 is CASSLASRPRTDTQYF. The DNA for the CDR3 is TGTGCCAGCAGTTTAGCCAGCAGACCGCGCACAGATACGCAGTATTTT. The V call is TRBV28, the J call TRBJ2-3; D gene ambiguous. Germline values: CDR1 MDHEN, CDR2 SYDVKM. Trimming stripped 2 bases from V and 1 base from J, with 13 bases between. The CDR3 is 16 residues long.

For this clonotype: An end of the junction does not agree with germline; a read error may underlie this. This chain uses TRBV7-9 with TRBJ2-1, with D possibly matching TRBD2 (6 bases). This CDR3 contains 17 residues. Germline V gives CDR1 SEHNR, CDR2 FQNEAQ (reference sequence). In nucleotides, the CDR3 is TGTGCCAGCAGCTTATTGCGGCGGGGAAGCTCCTACGATGAGCAGTTCTTC. Its translation: CASSLLRRGSSYDEQFF.

This clonotype was seen a single time. This sequence joins TRBV7-9 and TRBJ1-1; 11 bases fit TRBD1. Germline values: CDR1 SEHNR, CDR2 FQNEAQ (reference sequence). There are 15 residues in the CDR3. Trimming cost V 5 bases and J 8 bases; bases outside gene matches: 10. The CDR3 nucleotides read TGTGCCAGCAGCCCAATCGGACAGGGGGCTTTAGAAGCTTTCTTT. Amino acid sequence: CASSPIGQGALEAFF.

CDR3 sequence (DNA): TGTGCCTGGAGTGCTGCCTACGAGCAGTACTTC. It is translated as CAWSAAYEQYF. The genes are TRBV30 and TRBJ2-7; D call uncertain. Germline V gene lookup returns CDR1 GTSNPN and CDR2 SVGIG (reference sequence). The CDR3 runs 11 residues. V was trimmed by 1 base and J by 2 bases, leaving 3 bases between them.

In this sample, this clonotype turned up a few times. V gene TRBV29-1 combines with J gene TRBJ2-7; 9 positions agree with TRBD2. CDR3 length: 12 residues. CDR1 and CDR2 from the germline V gene are SQVTM and ANQGSEA. After removal of 7 bases from V and 6 bases from J, the junction contained 7 bases not matched to a gene. The DNA of the CDR3 is TGCAGCGCCATAGCGGGAGAAGGCGAGCAGTACTTC. Translated: CSAIAGEGEQYF.

This clonotype was found a few times. V and J are TRBV28 and TRBJ2-7; D possibly uses TRBD1 or TRBD2 (6 bases each). This CDR3 has 14 amino acids. Germline loops: CDR1 MDHEN, CDR2 SYDVKM. V was cut by 3 bases and J by 5 bases, with 14 bases left in between. CDR3 nucleotides: TGTGCCAGCAGTTTCGGTCAGGAGGGGGACGAGCAGTACTTC. Translation gives CASSFGQEGDEQYF.

The V gene is TRBV7-2, the J gene TRBJ2-3; D unresolved. Trimming stripped 5 bases from V and 4 bases from J, with 25 bases between. Germline V CDR1 and CDR2: SGHTA, FQGNSA. The CDR3 is 18 residues long. CDR3 coding DNA: TGTGCCAGCAGCCCCAGGCCGCCAGCGCCATATGCCCCAGATACGCAGTATTTT. Residues: CASSPRPPAPYAPDTQYF.

This clonotype was observed a few times. The chain carries TRBV6-2 or TRBV6-3 and TRBJ2-5; perhaps D is TRBD1 or TRBD2 (5 bases each). This CDR3 is built from 13 residues. The germline CDR1 and CDR2 sequences are MNHEY and SVGEGT. The germline V and J ends were trimmed by 5 bases and 4 bases, with 11 bases remaining between them. CDR3 amino acids: CASSPVGGETQYF. Written as DNA, the CDR3 is TGTGCCAGCAGTCCGGTTGGGGGAGAGACCCAGTACTTC.

This chain links TRBV20-1 with TRBJ2-3; 10 bases line up with TRBD2. In germline, CDR1 is DFQATT, CDR2 SNEGSKA (reference sequence). This CDR3 spans 15 amino acids. The V and J ends lost 4 bases and 5 bases, in that order; junction bases with no gene match: 9. The CDR3 loop is CSAIDPSGRRDTQYF. The CDR3 DNA reads TGCAGTGCTATAGATCCTAGCGGGAGAAGAGATACGCAGTATTTT.

This clonotype was counted ten times or more. The rearrangement uses TRBV20-1 and TRBJ2-6, with D unclear. Germline CDR1 is DFQATT and CDR2 is SNEGSKA (reference sequence). The CDR3 extends over 17 amino acids. Trimming took 0 bases from V and 2 from J, leaving 14 bases between them. CDR3 DNA sequence: TGCAGTGCTAGAGAAGTGGGGATAAGGACTGGGGCCAACGTCCTGACTTTC. It specifies CSAREVGIRTGANVLTF.

The chain is built from TRBV7-9 and TRBJ2-4, with D possibly being TRBD2 (7 bases). This CDR3 comprises 16 residues. The germline V gene has CDR1 SEHNR and CDR2 FQNEAQ (reference sequence). The V and J ends lost 2 bases and 5 bases respectively, with 16 bases between them. CDR3 sequence reads: CASSLQGGGRQNIQYF. The CDR3 DNA reads as TGTGCCAGCAGCTTACAAGGGGGGGGCAGGCAAAACATTCAGTACTTC.

In its sample, this clonotype was seen a few times. V and J are TRBV6-6 and TRBJ1-6, with TRBD1 matching 7 bases. Germline V gene data show CDR1 as MNHNY and CDR2 as SVGAGI (reference sequence). Losses at the gene ends were 11 bases for V and 5 bases for J; bases not matched to a gene: 9. The CDR3 consists of 14 residues. The CDR3 region is CAATGEGDNSPLHF. The CDR3 region has the DNA TGTGCCGCTACAGGGGAAGGGGATAATTCACCCCTCCACTTT.

This clonotype was recorded many times. An end of the junction does not agree with germline; a read error may underlie this. The V gene is TRBV12-3 or TRBV12-4, the J gene TRBJ1-5; D gene uncertain. The CDR3 spans 14 residues. The CDR3 is CASSLGGSNQPQHF. In DNA, the CDR3 is TGTGCCAGCAGCTTAGGAGGGAGCAATCAGCCCCAGCATTTT.

This clonotype was observed a few times. The chain has TRBV6-5 and TRBJ2-2; TRBD2 might be the D (6 bases). Germline assignment: CDR1 MNHEY and CDR2 SVGAGI. V lost 6 bases and J lost 3, with 20 bases in between. The CDR3 runs 17 residues. The CDR3 protein is CASSRPGVRRHTGELFF. CDR3 coding DNA: TGTGCCAGCAGCCGGCCGGGGGTGAGGAGGCACACCGGGGAGCTGTTTTTT.

This clonotype appeared a single time. J is TRBJ1-2 and V is TRBV6-6; D gene uncertain. This CDR3 contains 12 residues. Trimming shortened V by 2 bases and J by 8 bases, and 9 bases separated the two germline ends. Germline CDR1 MNHNY, CDR2 SVGAGI (reference sequence). The CDR3 nucleotides read TGTGCCAGCAGTTACAGGTCTCGGGGCTACACCTTC. This encodes CASSYRSRGYTF.

The genes are TRBV5-4 and TRBJ2-3, with TRBD2 matching over 9 bases. The V gene's germline CDR1 is SGHNT and CDR2 YYREEE (reference sequence). With 5 bases clipped from V and 0 bases from J, the junction kept 13 bases outside the gene matches. The CDR3 consists of 18 residues. Written as DNA, the CDR3 is TGTGCCAGCAGTGGGTTTGGCGGGAGGGCCGGGAGCACAGATACGCAGTATTTT. Encoded protein: CASSGFGGRAGSTDTQYF.

The chain is built from TRBV7-9 and TRBJ2-7, with 10 bases aligning to TRBD2. This CDR3 spans 15 amino acids. Germline V lookup: CDR1 SEHNR, CDR2 FQNEAQ (reference sequence). J lost 5 bases, V lost 5 bases, and 9 bases had no gene match. CDR3 amino acids: CASSPLAGDPHEQYF. The CDR3 bases are TGTGCCAGCAGCCCTCTAGCGGGAGACCCTCACGAGCAGTACTTC.

The chain employs TRBV5-1 and TRBJ2-5, with 7 bases identical to TRBD1. Germline CDR1 reads SGHRS; CDR2 reads YFSETQ. The CDR3 consists of 14 residues. J was trimmed by 3 bases and V by 0 bases; bases with no gene match: 2. The CDR3 DNA is TGCGCCAGCAGCTTGGTTCAGGGGGAAGAGACCCAGTACTTC. The encoded protein is CASSLVQGEETQYF.